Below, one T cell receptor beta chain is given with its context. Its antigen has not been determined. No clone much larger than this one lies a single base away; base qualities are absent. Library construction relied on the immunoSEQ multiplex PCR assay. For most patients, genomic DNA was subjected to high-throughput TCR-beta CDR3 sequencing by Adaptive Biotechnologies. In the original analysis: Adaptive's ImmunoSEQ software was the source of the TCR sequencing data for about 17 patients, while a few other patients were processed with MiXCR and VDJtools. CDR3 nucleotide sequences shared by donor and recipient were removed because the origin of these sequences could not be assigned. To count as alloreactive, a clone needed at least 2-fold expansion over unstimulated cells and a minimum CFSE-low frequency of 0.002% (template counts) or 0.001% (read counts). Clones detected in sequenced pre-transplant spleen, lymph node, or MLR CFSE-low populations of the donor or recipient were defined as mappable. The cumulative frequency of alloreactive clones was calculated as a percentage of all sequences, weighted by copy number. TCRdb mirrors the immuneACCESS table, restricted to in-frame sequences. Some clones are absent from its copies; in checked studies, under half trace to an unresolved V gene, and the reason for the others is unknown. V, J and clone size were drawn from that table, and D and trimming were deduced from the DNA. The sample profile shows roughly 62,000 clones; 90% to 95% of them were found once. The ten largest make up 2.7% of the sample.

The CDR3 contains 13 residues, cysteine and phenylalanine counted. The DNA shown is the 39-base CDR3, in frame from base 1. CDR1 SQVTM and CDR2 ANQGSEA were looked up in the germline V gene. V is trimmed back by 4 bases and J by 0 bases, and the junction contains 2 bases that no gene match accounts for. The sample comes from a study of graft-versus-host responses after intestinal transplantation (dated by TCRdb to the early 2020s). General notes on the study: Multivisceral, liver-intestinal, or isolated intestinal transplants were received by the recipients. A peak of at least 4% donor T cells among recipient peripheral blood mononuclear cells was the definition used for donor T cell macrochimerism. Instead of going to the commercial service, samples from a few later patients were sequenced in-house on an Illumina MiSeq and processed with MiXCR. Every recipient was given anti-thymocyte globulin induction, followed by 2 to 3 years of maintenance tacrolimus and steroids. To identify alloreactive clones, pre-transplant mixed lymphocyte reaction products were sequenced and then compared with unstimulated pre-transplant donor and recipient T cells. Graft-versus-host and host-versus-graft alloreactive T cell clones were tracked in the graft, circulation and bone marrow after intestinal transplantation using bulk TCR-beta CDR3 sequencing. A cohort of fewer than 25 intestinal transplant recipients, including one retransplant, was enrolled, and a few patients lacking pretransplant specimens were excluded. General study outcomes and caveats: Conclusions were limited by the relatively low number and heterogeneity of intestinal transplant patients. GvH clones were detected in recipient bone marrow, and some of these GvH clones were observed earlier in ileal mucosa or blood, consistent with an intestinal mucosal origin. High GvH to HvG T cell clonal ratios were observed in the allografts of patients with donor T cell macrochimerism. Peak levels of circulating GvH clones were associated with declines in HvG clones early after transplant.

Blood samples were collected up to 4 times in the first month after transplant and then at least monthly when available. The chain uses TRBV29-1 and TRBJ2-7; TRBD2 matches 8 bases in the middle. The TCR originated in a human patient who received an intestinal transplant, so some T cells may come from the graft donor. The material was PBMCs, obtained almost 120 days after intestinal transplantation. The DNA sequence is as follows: TGCAGCGTTGTAGCGGGGAACTCCTACGAGCAGTACTTC. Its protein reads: CSVVAGNSYEQYF.